The 14 T cell receptor beta chains reported below all come from one sample, sequenced in a study of T cell responses to AZD1222 COVID-19 vaccine. The repertoire was sequenced with immunoSEQ multiplex PCR; TCRdb's copy has only in-frame clones and lacks some. The sample holds 100,000 to 150,000 clones; more than 80% are singletons and the top ten take around 1.5%. The sequencing here drew on peripheral blood, taken on day 0 of AZD1222 vaccination. These receptors originate from an adult in good health.

This rearrangement joins TRBV9 to TRBJ2-7; D is possibly TRBD1 (5 bases). Germline V gene lookup returns CDR1 SGDLS and CDR2 YYNGEE. Trimming took 6 bases from V and 0 from J, leaving 16 bases between them. The CDR3 is 15 residues long. In nucleotides, the CDR3 is TGTGCCAGCACCAAAGGAGACAGAAGCTCCTACGAGCAGTACTTC. Translating gives CASTKGDRSSYEQYF.

The rearrangement joins TRBV7-9 to TRBJ2-7, with D tentatively TRBD1 (6 bases). This CDR3 region has 16 residues. V was trimmed by 5 bases and J by 2 bases, leaving 19 bases between them. The germline V gene has CDR1 SEHNR and CDR2 FQNEAQ (reference sequence). CDR3: CASSPSSGQNPYEQYF. The CDR3 coding sequence is TGTGCCAGCAGCCCCTCCTCCGGACAGAACCCCTACGAGCAGTACTTC.

The rearrangement uses TRBV7-9 and TRBJ2-2, with D tentatively TRBD1 (5 bases). The germline gives CDR1 SEHNR, CDR2 FQNEAQ (reference sequence). The CDR3 loop spans 12 amino acids. V was pared by 7 bases and J by 5 bases, with 8 bases between. As DNA, the CDR3 is TGTGCCAGCACTGGACAAACCGGGGAGCTGTTTTTT. Its protein is CASTGQTGELFF. Drawing the rest from reference TRBV7-9 and TRBJ2-2, the complete variable domain is DTGVSQNPRHKITKRGQNVTFRCDPISEHNRLYWYRQTLGQGPEFLTYFQNEAQLEKSRLLSDRFSAERPKGSFSTLEIQRTEQGDSAMYLCASTGQTGELFFGEGSRLTVL.

V gene TRBV3-1 (or the pseudogene TRBV3-2) combines with J gene TRBJ1-6; tentatively, D is TRBD1 (5 bases). The germline V gene has CDR1 LGHDT and CDR2 YNNKEL (reference sequence). V was cut by 0 bases and J by 10 bases, with 16 bases left in between. There are 16 residues in the CDR3. CDR3 amino acids: CASSQESWGNHSPLHF. The CDR3 bases are TGTGCCAGCAGCCAAGAAAGTTGGGGGAACCACTCACCCCTCCACTTT.

J is TRBJ1-6 and V is TRBV19, with TRBD1 matching over 7 bases. V gave up 11 bases and J gave up 6 bases; unmatched junction bases: 10. CDR1 and CDR2 from the germline V gene are LNHDA and SQIVND (reference sequence). The CDR3 is 14 amino acids. The CDR3 coding sequence is TGTGCCGTGCAGGGGGTCAACTTTAATTCACCCCTCCACTTT. Residues: CAVQGVNFNSPLHF.

This chain joins TRBV5-1 and TRBJ2-7, with 10 positions matching TRBD2. The CDR3 sequence is 16 residues long. The germline gives CDR1 SGHRS, CDR2 YFSETQ. After removal of 0 bases from V and 3 bases from J, the junction contained 6 bases not matched to a gene. CDR3 sequence: CASSLALAGEGYEQYF. CDR3 bases: TGCGCCAGCAGCTTGGCTCTAGCGGGAGAAGGCTACGAGCAGTACTTC.

This chain joins TRBV29-1 and TRBJ2-1, with D uncertain. The V end was cut by 0 bases, the J end by 13 bases, with 22 bases between. The CDR3 runs 15 residues. Germline lookup yields CDR1 SQVTM and CDR2 ANQGSEA. In DNA form, the CDR3 reads TGCAGCGTTGAAGATCCCAAACGATGGGGTAGCCCCCAGTTCTTC. Protein product: CSVEDPKRWGSPQFF.

The chain carries TRBV19 and TRBJ2-1; D is ambiguous. There are 13 residues in the CDR3. Trimming took off 4 bases at V and 3 bases at J, with 7 bases between the two ends. Germline V CDR1 and CDR2: LNHDA, SQIVND (reference sequence). The CDR3 DNA reads as TGTGCCAGTAGTAATGCAGTCTACAATGAGCAGTTCTTC. Translating gives CASSNAVYNEQFF.

This chain uses TRBV14 with TRBJ2-1, with 9 bases matching TRBD2. CDR3 length: 21 amino acids. V was pared by 6 bases and J by 5 bases, with 26 bases of the junction left unmatched. Germline V CDR1 and CDR2: SGHDN, FVKESK. CDR3 residues: CASRLLWQGPLAGTLNNEQFF. For the CDR3, the DNA is TGTGCCAGCAGACTACTCTGGCAAGGCCCGCTAGCGGGGACTTTAAACAATGAGCAGTTCTTC.

V usage is TRBV19 and J usage is TRBJ2-1; 11 bases are a match to TRBD1. Germline V CDR1 and CDR2: LNHDA, SQIVND (reference sequence). CDR3 length equals 14 residues. Trimming cost V 6 bases and J 6 bases; bases outside gene matches: 4. The CDR3 nucleotides are TGTGCCAGTAGGCAGGACAGGGGGCCCAATGAGCAGTTCTTC. Protein product: CASRQDRGPNEQFF.

This rearrangement joins TRBV4-3 to TRBJ2-7, with D maybe TRBD1 (5 bases). V gave up 0 bases and J gave up 6 bases, with 9 bases separating them. The germline V gene has CDR1 LGHNA and CDR2 YSLEER. The CDR3 is made up of 13 amino acids. CDR3 sequence reads: CASSQDGRVEQYF. CDR3 nucleotides: TGCGCCAGCAGCCAAGACGGCAGGGTCGAGCAGTACTTC.

CDR3 sequence reads: CAIGPDRTPNTIYF. CDR3 bases: TGTGCCATCGGGCCCGACAGGACTCCAAACACCATATATTTT. The rearrangement links TRBV10-3 to TRBJ1-3; a weak D match, TRBD1 (6 bases). V was clipped by 8 bases and J by 6 bases, with 17 bases between them. In germline, CDR1 is ENHRY, CDR2 SYGVKD. The CDR3 has 14 amino acids.

This clone was observed a few times. J is TRBJ1-3 and V is TRBV20-1; weak D call: TRBD1 (6 bases). CDR1 is DFQATT and CDR2 is SNEGSKA in the germline V gene (reference sequence). Trimming pared 3 bases from V and 2 bases from J, leaving 14 bases between. This CDR3 spans 15 amino acids. The CDR3 DNA is TGCAGTGCTAGTGTCCTCACAGGGCCTGGAAACACCATATATTTT. As protein: CSASVLTGPGNTIYF.

This sequence joins TRBV2 and TRBJ2-7; the D gene could be TRBD1 or TRBD2 (5 bases each). This CDR3 spans 13 amino acids. Germline values: CDR1 SNHLY, CDR2 FYNNEI. Trimming shortened V by 6 bases and J by 0 bases, and 9 bases separated the two germline ends. CDR3 nucleotides: TGTGCCAGCAGATCAGGGAGCTCCTACGAGCAGTACTTC. Translated, it gives CASRSGSSYEQYF. Looking up the rest from reference TRBV2 and TRBJ2-7 gives the full variable domain: EPEVTQTPSHQVTQMGQEVILRCVPISNHLYFYWYRQILGQKVEFLVSFYNNEISEKSEIFDDQFSVERPDGSNFTLKIRSTKLEDSAMYFCASRSGSSYEQYFGPGTRLTVT.